The 2 T cell receptor beta chains presented below share a single source sample, sequenced in a study of T-cell memory formation after mild COVID-19 (dated by TCRdb to the early 2020s). Receptor libraries were prepared by 5' RACE. Sequencing relied on an Illumina NovaSeq 6000. Clones were called with MiXCR by TCRdb after fastp trimmed the public reads at Q25, and only in-frame beta chains were retained. Each entry merges the rows of one CDR3 protein and shows their most common DNA and genes. Present in this sample are around 300,000 distinct CDR3 sequences, roughly an eighth of which were seen just once. The ten most abundant clones make up around 20% of the sample. The sequencing input was PBMCs or a T cell subset sorted from them (not recorded which). Every receptor here comes from a man younger than 30 who had mild COVID-19 (a few samples of this study predate the infection). The sample titles of this study are shuffled in the database, so cell type and time point are left out; the donor was told from shared clones.

This clonotype was picked up a small number of times. This chain links TRBV6-5 with TRBJ2-4; no clear D. This CDR3 has 19 amino acids. V was pared by 0 bases and J by 2 bases, with 20 bases between. Germline V gene lookup returns CDR1 MNHEY and CDR2 SVGAGI. The CDR3 nucleotides read TGTGCCAGCAGTTACTCGCGCCCCCCAGATCTTGGGACCAAAAACATTCAGTACTTC. Protein sequence: CASSYSRPPDLGTKNIQYF.

In its sample, this clonotype was seen a few times. V and J are TRBV5-4 and TRBJ2-7; tentatively, D is TRBD1 (7 bases). The CDR3 length is 19 residues. The germline gives CDR1 SGHNT, CDR2 YYREEE (reference sequence). V lost 0 bases, J lost 4 bases, and 26 bases lay in between. This CDR3 reads CASSLGGLDRRDREYEQYF. CDR3 in DNA: TGTGCCAGCAGCTTGGGGGGGCTGGACAGGAGGGACCGGGAGTACGAGCAGTACTTC.